The clone carrying this T cell receptor beta chain was picked up a small number of times. Its antigen is undetermined. CDR1 and CDR2 (germline): KGHSH, LQKENI. The CDR3 loop spans 15 amino acids. Trimming removed 0 bases at V and 0 bases at J, with 7 bases between. Individual TCR cDNA molecules each bore their own unique molecular identifier. Each CDR3 protein gets one entry after TCRdb re-called the 5' RACE reads with MiXCR. The profile shows under 30,000 distinct CDR3 sequences, about 5.6% of them singletons. Time point defined: blood at routine non-recurrence follow-up after resection. Sequencing was performed on whole RNA extracted from tumor and nontumor lung tissue, or from frozen PBMC, and the material was left unsorted. This entry belongs to a study of spatial heterogeneity in lung cancer. Across the whole study: More than 9.5 raw reads, on average, carried each unique TCR and UMI combination.

Regarding the study as a whole: Ubiquitous expanded tumor TCRs appeared in blood more at resection than follow-up.

The gene calls are TRBV18 and TRBJ2-3; no clear D gene. This specimen consisted of PBMCs, obtained at follow-up. The TCR sequence derives from a male donor with early-stage non-small cell lung cancer. The CDR3 loop is CASSPPRASTDTQYF. The CDR3 DNA follows: TGTGCCAGCTCACCACCCAGAGCTAGCACAGATACGCAGTATTTT.